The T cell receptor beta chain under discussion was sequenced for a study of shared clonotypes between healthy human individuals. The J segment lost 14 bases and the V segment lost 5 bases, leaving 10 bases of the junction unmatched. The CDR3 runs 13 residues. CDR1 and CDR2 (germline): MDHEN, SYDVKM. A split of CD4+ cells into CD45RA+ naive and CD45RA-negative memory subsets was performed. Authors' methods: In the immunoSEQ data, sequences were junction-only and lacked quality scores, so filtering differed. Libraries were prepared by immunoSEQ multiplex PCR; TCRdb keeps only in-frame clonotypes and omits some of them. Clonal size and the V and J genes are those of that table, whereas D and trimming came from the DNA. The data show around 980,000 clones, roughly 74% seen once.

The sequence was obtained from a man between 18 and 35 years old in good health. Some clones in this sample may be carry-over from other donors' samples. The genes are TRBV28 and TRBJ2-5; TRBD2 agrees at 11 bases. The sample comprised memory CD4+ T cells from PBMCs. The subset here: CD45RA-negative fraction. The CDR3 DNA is TGTGCCAGCAGTACTAGCGGGAGTGGAAGGCTATACTTC. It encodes CASSTSGSGRLYF.